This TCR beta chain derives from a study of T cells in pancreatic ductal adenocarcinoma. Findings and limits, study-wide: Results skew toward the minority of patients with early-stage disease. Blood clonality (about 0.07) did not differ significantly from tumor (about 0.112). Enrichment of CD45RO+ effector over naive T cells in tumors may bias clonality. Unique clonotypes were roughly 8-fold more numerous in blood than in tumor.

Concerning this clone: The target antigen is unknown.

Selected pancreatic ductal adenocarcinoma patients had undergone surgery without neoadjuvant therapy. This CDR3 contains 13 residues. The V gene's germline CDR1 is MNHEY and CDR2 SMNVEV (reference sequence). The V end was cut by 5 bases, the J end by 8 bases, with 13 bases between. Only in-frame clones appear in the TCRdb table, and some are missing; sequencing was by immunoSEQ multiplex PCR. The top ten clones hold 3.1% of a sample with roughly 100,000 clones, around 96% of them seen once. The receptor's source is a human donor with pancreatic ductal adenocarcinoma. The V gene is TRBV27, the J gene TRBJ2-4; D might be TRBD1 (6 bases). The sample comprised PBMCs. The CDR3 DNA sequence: TGTGCCAGCAGTCCCCAGGGGTTGGACATTCAGTACTTC. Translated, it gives CASSPQGLDIQYF.